This TCR beta chain comes out of a study of blood T cells in healthy people across ages (dated by TCRdb to the mid-2010s). Notes on the research overall: In model experiments, roughly one uniquely barcoded TCR beta cDNA molecule per two T cells was captured by template switching. The study measured age-related changes in TCR beta repertoire diversity using deep sequencing normalized with unique cDNA molecular identifiers. Donors were grouped into four age groups: young (average about 15 years), middle-aged (roughly 40), aged (about 60) and long-lived (over 80). Two additional independent replicas of 1 million unique cDNA reads from the same blood draw were analyzed for two donors (one aged 18 to 29 and one aged 80 or older). General findings and caveats noted by the study authors: Conclusive comparison of naive and antigen-experienced compartments was prevented by the profiling of bulk unsorted PBMCs. The CMV infection status of donors was not known, potentially confounding age-related changes in expanded clonotypes. The percentage of naive T cells measured by flow cytometry correlated strongly with observed TCR beta diversity. The long-lived group showed more naive CD4+ T cells, fewer expanded clones and increased TCR diversity than the aged group, suggesting age selection. As age increased, observed TCR beta diversity per million T cells dropped in a roughly linear way, and a significant reduction was already evident by age around 41. Total diversity estimates from one million sequenced T cells were considered lower bounds and underestimates.

The CDR3 runs 13 amino acids, cysteine and phenylalanine included. CDR3 DNA only is kept here, 39 bases in frame from base 1. V is pared back by 6 bases and J by 5 bases, with 16 bases lying between the germline termini. As encoded in the germline V gene, CDR1 is SQVTM while CDR2 is ANQGSEA. Turning to this clonotype: What this receptor recognizes is not known. There are no base qualities to consult, and no much larger clone falls within one base.

Libraries were built with 5' RACE. Sequencing was carried out with an Illumina HiSeq 2500. A second PCR of about 6 to 12 cycles was run with a J-beta primer mix and a sample-barcoded 5' primer. A template-switch 5' adaptor carrying 12 random nucleotides introduced a unique molecular identifier onto each TCR beta cDNA molecule. Each sample yielded at least 3 million CDR3-containing paired-end reads. The Mint cDNA synthesis kit, primed by a TRBC-specific oligonucleotide, was used to synthesize first-strand cDNA from all RNA. After uracil-DNA glycosylase treatment, a first 18-cycle PCR used universal primers M1SS and BC2_uni_R on all cDNA. The authors processed their data as follows. Each sample was normalized by randomly selecting 1 million high-quality reads, each carrying a distinct molecular identifier. Instead of being binned into consensus sequences, reads with shared molecular identifiers were discarded. CDR3 identification, clonotype clustering and error correction used MiTCR with a Q25 quality threshold and the strictest error-elimination algorithm. A nonparametric unseen species model using Euler transformation provided a lower-bound estimate of total TCR beta diversity. TCRdb reran the public reads through fastp at Q25 and MiXCR, keeping productive beta chains. Every distinct CDR3 protein forms one entry, paired with its most common genes and DNA. In this record, the V and J calls reflect TCRdb's handling and not the investigators' own analysis. This sample comprises about 930,000 distinct CDR3 sequences, approximately 32% of them detected only once. The ten largest make up more than 8.5% of the sample.

Systemically healthy Caucasian individuals from Russia, 39 in total and aged about 6 to 100 years, were included as donors. Each donor gave 8 to 10 milliliters of peripheral blood, collected into EDTA-treated Vacutainer tubes. PBMCs were isolated by Ficoll-Paque density-gradient centrifugation, with at least 6.5 million obtained per sample. Trizol reagent was used to extract total RNA from PBMCs, with at least 6 micrograms per sample. For every donor, an aliquot of PBMCs went through flow cytometry to measure the percentages of naive CD45RAhigh/CD27high T cells. This sample also belongs to another study, concerning T cells of mothers and their children. The second study also describes: Donors were nine systemically healthy Caucasian individuals: three mothers and their six children. cDNA synthesis consumed the entire amount of extracted RNA, loaded at approximately 1.6 ug RNA in each 15 ul reaction. In the second PCR, the M1S primer added sample barcodes and 2-4 random nucleotides. Over 9.5 million TCR beta CDR3 reads were obtained for each mother, and millions of reads were obtained for each child. In both related and unrelated pairs, thymic selection shapes the output of TCR recombination in a similar way, with inherited differences having only a minor effect. Related mother-child pairs always showed normalized repertoire overlap that was slightly higher than in unrelated mother-child pairs, though the difference was never significant. Persistent microchimeric T cell clones were not detected, at a sensitivity of 95 to 100 clones per million clonotypes. To look for features that set related mother-child pairs apart from unrelated individuals, the researchers ran deep NGS to compare the TCR beta repertoires of mothers and children. The mean age was about 37 +/- 4 years for the mothers and about 10 +/- 4 years for the children. After adapter ligation with NEBNext reagents, the libraries were sequenced on Illumina HiSeq 2000 with 100+100 nt paired-end reads. To prevent cross-contamination, the mother and child libraries were prepared a month apart and were sequenced in separate runs. Between roughly 500,000 and 2,100,000 distinct TCR beta clonotypes were identified per donor. Naive TCR beta clonotypes were estimated from low-frequency clonotypes matched to each donor's FACS-determined naive share, without sorting.

This clonotype was sampled from a woman aged 40-49 years in good health. This receptor chain uses TRBV29-1 and TRBJ1-1; a tentative D call is TRBD1 (6 bases match). What was sequenced was blood. The CDR3 region has the sequence CSVAGGYWTEAFF. Here is the DNA: TGCAGCGTGGCTGGGGGCTATTGGACTGAAGCTTTCTTT. The CDR3, completed at both ends by the reference TRBV29-1 and TRBJ1-1 genes, gives the full variable domain SAVISQKPSRDICQRGTSLTIQCQVDSQVTMMFWYRQQPGQSLTLIATANQGSEATYESGFVIDKFPISRPNLTFSTLTVSNMSPEDSSIYLCSVAGGYWTEAFFGQGTRLTVV.